Described below is a single TCR beta chain sequence and its context. The antigen is unknown. The data originate from a study of CD8 T cells in ankylosing spondylitis. Study-wide findings and caveats: Significant enrichment of disease-linked clones was reportedly seen in matched ankylosing spondylitis synovial fluid.

TCRdb re-derived calls from the 5' RACE reads in MiXCR, one entry per CDR3 protein. Of roughly 160,000 distinct CDR3 sequences in the sample, around 8.9% were seen once. Trimming took off 5 bases at V and 4 bases at J, with 12 bases between the two ends. This CDR3 region has 13 residues. Germline CDR1 is LNHDA and CDR2 is SQIVND (reference sequence). The chain has TRBV19 and TRBJ2-7; D may be TRBD1 (6 bases). This sequence originates from a female donor with ankylosing spondylitis or in good health (not recorded which). The material sequenced was blood, either unsorted or a sorted T cell fraction (not recorded which). CDR3 sequence (DNA): TGTGCCAGTAGTGCCAACAGGGTTTACGAGCAGTACTTC. This gives the protein CASSANRVYEQYF.